Listed below are T cell receptor beta chains from one sample, sequenced in a study of cytomegalovirus exposure and HLA in healthy donors. Some clones are missing from TCRdb's copy, which holds only in-frame ones; the method was immunoSEQ multiplex PCR. The sample includes 150,000 to 200,000 clones, more than 75% of them seen just once. Sample: PBMCs. The origin of the receptors is a woman younger than 45 in good health and CMV-seropositive. CDR3s include the opening cysteine and the closing phenylalanine or tryptophan. The D gene is left open where the match is weak. Not every row has a clone size; where given, it reads once, few, many or a size class.

TRBV6-5,TRBD2,once,TRBJ2-7,CASRGGSYEQYF,TGTGCCAGCAGGGGGGGGTCGTACGAGCAGTACTTC
TRBV30,NA,NA,TRBJ2-5,CAWSVPRGMGQETQYF,TGTGCCTGGAGTGTACCCCGGGGGATGGGCCAAGAGACCCAGTACTTC
TRBV11-3,NA,NA,TRBJ2-5,CASSSRLTGAQYF,TGTGCCAGCAGCTCCAGACTGACCGGGGCCCAGTACTTC
TRBV18,TRBD1,NA,TRBJ1-5,CASSGTALNNQPQHF,TGTGCCAGCTCAGGGACAGCCCTAAACAACCAGCCCCAGCATTTT
TRBV18,TRBD1,few,TRBJ2-3,CASSPDRASTDTQYF,TGTGCCAGCTCACCCGACAGGGCTAGCACAGATACGCAGTATTTT
TRBV6-4,TRBD2,NA,TRBJ2-7,CASSDTKQRGYHEQYF,TGTGCCAGCAGTGACACGAAGCAGCGGGGGTACCACGAGCAGTACTTC
TRBV10-1,NA,NA,TRBJ1-3,CASTGGRGISGNTIYF,TGCGCCAGCACGGGAGGGAGGGGGATCTCTGGAAACACCATATATTTT
TRBV19,TRBD2,NA,TRBJ2-5,CASSMTSGGGETQYF,TGTGCCAGTAGTATGACTAGCGGAGGGGGAGAGACCCAGTACTTC
TRBV7-2,NA,NA,TRBJ1-2,CASSFDRGLNYGYTF,TGTGCCAGCAGCTTTGACAGAGGCTTGAACTATGGCTACACCTTC
TRBV19,TRBD1,NA,TRBJ1-2,CASRGDRAYYGYTF,TGTGCCAGTAGGGGGGACAGGGCGTACTATGGCTACACCTTC
TRBV5-1,TRBD1,NA,TRBJ2-7,CASSSGTGESEQYF,TGCGCCAGCAGCTCAGGGACAGGTGAGAGCGAGCAGTACTTC
TRBV10-2,TRBD1,NA,TRBJ1-4,CASSDRQGGEKLFF,TGCGCCAGCAGTGACCGACAGGGAGGTGAAAAACTGTTTTTT
TRBV7-2,TRBD1,NA,TRBJ2-7,CASSLAGQGIFSYEQYF,TGTGCCAGCAGCTTAGCGGGACAGGGAATTTTCTCCTACGAGCAGTACTTC
TRBV18,NA,NA,TRBJ1-5,CASSPEGAGSNQPQHF,TGTGCCAGCTCACCGGAGGGAGCGGGTAGCAATCAGCCCCAGCATTTT
TRBV6-5,TRBD2,NA,TRBJ2-2,CASSTRGGGTGELFF,TGTGCCAGCAGTACCCGGGGGGGCGGCACCGGGGAGCTGTTTTTT
TRBV9,TRBD1,NA,TRBJ2-1,CASSVTGTNEQFF,TGTGCCAGCAGCGTGACAGGGACCAATGAGCAGTTCTTC
TRBV19,TRBD1,NA,TRBJ2-3,CASSLPGQGADTQYF,TGTGCCAGTAGTCTCCCGGGACAGGGCGCAGATACGCAGTATTTT